This TCR beta chain was identified in a study of T-cell reconstitution after alpha-beta-depleted transplantation in children. About this clonotype itself: Its specificity is not known.

Broader study findings: One year after transplant, T-cell counts and diversity came mostly from newly produced T cells. Reportedly, roughly two months post-transplant, alpha-beta T cells arose from several hundred expanded graft clones. Surviving thymic progenitors and recipient T cells were the source of high TCRbeta diversity at day 60 in some patients.

As it was prepared, the TCRbeta library received unique molecular identifiers. TCRdb redid the calling of the PCR reads with MiXCR, one entry per CDR3 protein. The repertoire consists of roughly 670,000 distinct CDR3 sequences, with over 10% occurring once and the leading ten covering roughly 0.84%. The source of this sequence is a girl aged 2 to 10 with congenital amegakaryocytic thrombocytopenia, due to receive a stem cell transplant. Material: PBMCs, obtained before TCRalphabeta/CD19-depleted stem cell transplant.

CDR3 DNA sequence: TGTGCCAGCTCCTTTTGGGAATCCTACAATGAGCAGTTCTTC. This translates into CASSFWESYNEQFF. The rearrangement links TRBV27 to TRBJ2-1; D remains ambiguous. Germline V CDR1 and CDR2: MNHEY, SMNVEV (reference sequence). The CDR3 loop spans 14 amino acids. V was clipped by 8 bases and J by 1 base, with 12 bases between them.